The 27 T cell receptor beta chains below were found in one sample sequenced in a study of blood T cell repertoires in COVID-19 (dated by TCRdb to the early 2020s). Libraries were constructed by the immunoSEQ multiplex PCR assay. This is the immuneACCESS table as TCRdb keeps it, with only in-frame sequences that have V and J called. A part of the clones is gone; compared with another copy, unresolved V genes explain less than half, and the rest is unexplained. The sample table holds about 200,000 clones, of which about nine tenths were seen once. In total, the top ten clones hold about 1.7% of the sample. The sequenced sample consisted of peripheral blood. The source of these receptors is a man between 18 and 29 years old with active or convalescent COVID-19.

Concerning this clone: Germline and junction disagree at one end, which may indicate a read error. This chain uses TRBV20-1 with TRBJ1-4; D is uncertain. There are 10 residues in the CDR3. Germline assignment: CDR1 DFQATT and CDR2 SNEGSKA (reference sequence). The CDR3 DNA sequence: TGCAGTGCTAGAGATGTTGGGCCGGGATTT. This sequence encodes CSARDVGPGF.

To note about this clone: At the DNA level, this CDR3 is encoded by other sequences in the same sample as well. The V call is TRBV12-3 or TRBV12-4, the J call TRBJ2-7; TRBD1 matches at 9 bases. With 5 bases clipped from V and 6 bases from J, the junction kept 5 bases outside the gene matches. The CDR3 loop spans 13 amino acids. CDR3 bases: TGTGCCAGCAGTGCGGGACAGGGAGGCGAGCAGTACTTC. Translated, it gives CASSAGQGGEQYF.

The chain is built from TRBV5-3 and TRBJ1-1, with 7 bases aligning to TRBD1. TRBV5-3 is an ORF, and what it does is uncertain. V trimming: 6 bases; J trimming: 3 bases; junction bases outside the gene matches: 11. The CDR3 covers 15 residues. CDR3 amino acids: CARIPDDREDTEAFF. The CDR3, as DNA: TGTGCCAGAATCCCAGACGACAGGGAGGACACTGAAGCTTTCTTT.

The chain has TRBV28 and TRBJ2-5; the match to TRBD2 covers 9 bases. The CDR3 has 12 amino acids. With 8 bases clipped from V and 5 bases from J, the junction kept 3 bases outside the gene matches. Germline CDR1 MDHEN, CDR2 SYDVKM. CDR3 amino acids: CASSSGMETQYF. The CDR3 bases are TGTGCCAGCTCTAGCGGGATGGAGACCCAGTACTTC.

The chain combines TRBV5-1 with TRBJ1-1; 9 bases match TRBD1. Per germline, CDR1 SGHRS and CDR2 YFSETQ. This CDR3 is built from 13 residues. The V gene end was trimmed by 5 bases and the J gene end by 6 bases; junction bases not matched to a gene: 5. The CDR3 DNA sequence: TGCGCCAGCAGGTCACAGGGGGCCCCTGAAGCTTTCTTT. As protein: CASRSQGAPEAFF.

The rearrangement joins TRBV7-2 to TRBJ1-4, with a possible D match to TRBD1 (5 bases). CDR1 is SGHTA and CDR2 is FQGNSA in the germline V gene. The CDR3 is 14 residues long. Deletions cut 5 bases from V and 8 bases from J, with 15 bases between. The CDR3 protein is CASSPAGGWEKLFF. The DNA of the CDR3 is TGTGCCAGCAGCCCAGCGGGGGGGTGGGAAAAACTGTTTTTT.

This clone was picked up one time. The V and J genes are TRBV12-5 and TRBJ2-1, with TRBD2 matching 10 bases. The CDR3 is 19 residues long. Germline-derived CDR1 and CDR2 are LGHNT and FRNRAP. V lost 6 bases to trimming and J lost 5 bases; unmatched junction nucleotides: 19. For the CDR3, the DNA is TGTGCTAGTGGGCTCTGGCGGACTAGCGGTGATCACCTCCACAATGAGCAGTTCTTC. It codes for CASGLWRTSGDHLHNEQFF. Full variable domain (outside the CDR3, taken from reference TRBV12-5 and TRBJ2-1): DARVTQTPRHKVTEMGQEVTMRCQPILGHNTVFWYRQTMMQGLELLAYFRNRAPLDDSGMPKDRFSAEMPDATLATLKIQPSEPRDSAVYFCASGLWRTSGDHLHNEQFFGPGTRLTVL.

This chain uses TRBV18 with TRBJ1-1; tentative D call: TRBD1 (6 bases). Germline values: CDR1 KGHSH, CDR2 LQKENI. V gave up 2 bases and J gave up 1 base, with 11 bases separating them. The CDR3 length is 15 residues. The CDR3 DNA reads as TGTGCCAGCTCACCAGGGCAGGGGCGGAACACTGAAGCTTTCTTT. This sequence encodes CASSPGQGRNTEAFF.

The chain uses TRBV7-9 and TRBJ1-2; D perhaps matches TRBD1 (5 bases). CDR1 SEHNR and CDR2 FQNEAQ come from the germline V gene (reference sequence). V was cut by 5 bases and J by 3 bases, with 10 bases left in between. The CDR3 sequence is 13 residues long. The CDR3 region has the DNA TGTGCCAGCAGCCAGGGAGGCTACTATGGCTACACCTTC. Translation gives CASSQGGYYGYTF.

This chain connects TRBV9 to TRBJ1-3; possible D gene TRBD1, 5 bases. V was pared by 4 bases and J by 3 bases, with 17 bases between. Germline CDR1 SGDLS, CDR2 YYNGEE. The CDR3 spans 16 residues. CDR3 sequence: CASSQAGGSLGNTIYF. CDR3 bases: TGTGCCAGCAGCCAGGCGGGGGGTTCTCTTGGAAACACCATATATTTT.

This clone was observed a single time. The chain uses TRBV19 and TRBJ1-1; TRBD1 agrees at 7 bases. V lost 6 bases and J lost 10; bases outside the gene matches: 8. This CDR3 is built from 12 residues. From germline, CDR1 is LNHDA and CDR2 SQIVND (reference sequence). The CDR3 loop reads CASSSTGDRAFF. The CDR3, as DNA: TGTGCCAGTAGCAGCACAGGGGACAGAGCTTTCTTT.

This chain links TRBV5-6 with TRBJ2-1; D is uncertain. Germline V gene sequence: CDR1 SGHDT, CDR2 YYEEEE. Between the trimmed V and J ends, which lost 0 bases and 9 bases, there was a span of 25 bases. CDR3 length: 18 residues. The CDR3 nucleotides are TGTGCCAGCAGCTTGGCTTGGTTACAGACGACCACTCCGAGTGAGCAGTTCTTC. Protein sequence: CASSLAWLQTTTPSEQFF.

The gene calls are TRBV7-2 and TRBJ2-5; 13 bases map to TRBD2. The CDR3 consists of 15 residues. Germline assignment: CDR1 SGHTA and CDR2 FQGNSA. J lost 5 bases, V lost 2 bases, and 2 bases had no gene match. The chain's CDR3 is CASSLTSGGGETQYF. The CDR3 coding sequence is TGTGCCAGCAGCTTAACTAGCGGGGGGGGTGAGACCCAGTACTTC.

The rearrangement uses TRBV5-5 and TRBJ2-2; 10 bases are shared with TRBD1. The CDR3 is made up of 16 amino acids. Germline V lookup: CDR1 SGHKS, CDR2 YYEKEE (reference sequence). The V and J ends lost 2 bases and 6 bases, in that order; junction bases with no gene match: 7. The CDR3 DNA follows: TGTGCCAGCAGCTTAAGGAGACAGGGGGCACCCGGGGAGCTGTTTTTT. Translated, it gives CASSLRRQGAPGELFF.

The V gene is TRBV19, the J gene TRBJ1-1; D gene uncertain. The CDR3 spans 12 residues. Germline CDR1 and CDR2: LNHDA and SQIVND (reference sequence). Trimming removed 3 bases from V and 7 bases from J, with 9 bases in between. CDR3 sequence: CASSISEGEAFF. CDR3 DNA: TGTGCCAGTAGTATTTCTGAGGGTGAAGCTTTCTTT.

The gene calls are TRBV2 and TRBJ2-5; 7 positions match TRBD1. The V gene's germline CDR1 is SNHLY and CDR2 FYNNEI. This CDR3 region has 12 residues. V was clipped by 10 bases and J by 3 bases; unmatched bases: 5. The CDR3 protein is CATGTGEETQYF. CDR3 nucleotides: TGTGCCACAGGAACAGGGGAAGAGACCCAGTACTTC. The full variable domain, its missing parts supplied by reference TRBV2 and TRBJ2-5, is EPEVTQTPSHQVTQMGQEVILRCVPISNHLYFYWYRQILGQKVEFLVSFYNNEISEKSEIFDDQFSVERPDGSNFTLKIRSTKLEDSAMYFCATGTGEETQYFGPGTRLLVL.

V usage is TRBV7-9 and J usage is TRBJ1-1; 8 bases match TRBD1. CDR1 SEHNR and CDR2 FQNEAQ come from the germline V gene (reference sequence). This CDR3 spans 15 amino acids. Germline trimming cut 5 bases from V and 4 bases from J; bases unmatched to any gene: 9. This chain's CDR3 is CASSHRTGRSTEAFF. CDR3 bases: TGTGCCAGCAGCCATCGGACAGGGAGGAGCACTGAAGCTTTCTTT.

The chain carries TRBV5-4 and TRBJ2-5, with TRBD1 identical over 7 bases. This CDR3 is 15 amino acids long. With 4 bases clipped from V and 2 bases from J, the junction kept 8 bases outside the gene matches. Germline values: CDR1 SGHNT, CDR2 YYREEE (reference sequence). The DNA of the CDR3 is TGTGCCAGCAGCCGACATTCGACAGGGCAAGAGACCCAGTACTTC. Its protein is CASSRHSTGQETQYF.

The CDR3 reads CASSLGDFDYEQYF. CDR3 DNA: TGTGCCAGCAGCTTGGGGGACTTCGACTACGAGCAGTACTTC. The gene calls are TRBV5-6 and TRBJ2-7, with D maybe TRBD2 (6 bases). V dropped 0 bases and J dropped 3 bases, with 10 bases sitting between them. Per germline, CDR1 SGHDT and CDR2 YYEEEE. The CDR3 has 14 residues.

The chain is built from TRBV6-5 and TRBJ2-3, with a weak D call TRBD2 (7 bases). V was pared by 0 bases and J by 6 bases, with 13 bases between. The CDR3 consists of 15 residues. Germline assignment: CDR1 MNHEY and CDR2 SVGAGI. The CDR3 sequence is CASSYSGGPRDTQYF. The DNA for the CDR3 is TGTGCCAGCAGTTACTCCGGGGGGCCGAGGGATACGCAGTATTTT.

The chain carries TRBV2 and TRBJ1-6, with 11 bases lining up with TRBD1. The ends lost 5 bases at V and 2 bases at J; junction bases unmatched: 8. CDR1 and CDR2 from the germline V gene are SNHLY and FYNNEI. There are 18 residues in the CDR3. The CDR3 sequence: CASSFEGTGGPYNSPLHF. The CDR3 nucleotides are TGTGCCAGCAGTTTTGAAGGGACAGGGGGTCCCTATAATTCACCCCTCCACTTT. The entire variable domain, with the rest obtained from reference TRBV2 and TRBJ1-6, is as follows: EPEVTQTPSHQVTQMGQEVILRCVPISNHLYFYWYRQILGQKVEFLVSFYNNEISEKSEIFDDQFSVERPDGSNFTLKIRSTKLEDSAMYFCASSFEGTGGPYNSPLHFGNGTRLTVT.

The rearrangement uses TRBV6-6 and TRBJ1-2, with 7 bases that match TRBD1. The length of the CDR3 is 16 residues. J lost 2 bases, V lost 5 bases, and 11 bases had no gene match. Germline lookup yields CDR1 MNHNY and CDR2 SVGAGI (reference sequence). CDR3 protein: CASSTAEGAGNYGYTF. CDR3 nucleotides: TGTGCCAGCAGTACCGCGGAGGGGGCGGGGAACTATGGCTACACCTTC.

This clone appeared a few times. This chain links TRBV9 with TRBJ2-7; 7 nucleotides agree with TRBD2. The length of the CDR3 is 15 residues. Germline assignment: CDR1 SGDLS and CDR2 YYNGEE. J was trimmed by 7 bases and V by 0 bases; bases with no gene match: 10. The CDR3 spells CASSVGVGGPGEQYF. The CDR3 nucleotides are TGTGCCAGCAGCGTAGGTGTGGGAGGGCCGGGAGAGCAGTACTTC.

J is TRBJ2-5 and V is TRBV4-2; 14 positions agree with TRBD2. The CDR3 is 16 residues long. Trimming at V came to 1 base and at J to 7 bases, leaving 5 bases not matched to a gene. Germline V CDR1 and CDR2: LGHNA, YNFKEQ. The CDR3 sequence: CASSQATSGRVGTQYF. The CDR3 DNA follows: TGTGCCAGCAGCCAAGCGACTAGCGGGAGGGTTGGGACCCAGTACTTC.

The chain joins TRBV14 to TRBJ2-1, with 16 bases matching TRBD2. The CDR3 contains 20 residues. V trimming: 4 bases; J trimming: 5 bases; junction bases outside the gene matches: 14. In germline, CDR1 is SGHDN, CDR2 FVKESK. The CDR3 DNA reads TGTGCCAGCAGCCCCGGGACTAGCGGGAGGGCCTGGTCTTCTCACAATGAGCAGTTCTTC. Encoded protein: CASSPGTSGRAWSSHNEQFF. Supplemented by reference TRBV14 and TRBJ2-1, the full variable domain reads EAGVTQFPSHSVIEKGQTVTLRCDPISGHDNLYWYRRVMGKEIKFLLHFVKESKQDESGMPNNRFLAERTGGTYSTLKVQPAELEDSGVYFCASSPGTSGRAWSSHNEQFFGPGTRLTVL.

The table lists this clone with many counts. This chain joins TRBV5-4 and TRBJ1-1; D perhaps matches TRBD1 (6 bases). Germline assignment: CDR1 SGHNT and CDR2 YYREEE (reference sequence). The length of the CDR3 is 16 residues. V was cut by 3 bases and J by 6 bases, with 21 bases left in between. The CDR3 protein is CASSWGGTGFNPEAFF. In DNA, the CDR3 is TGTGCCAGCAGCTGGGGGGGCACAGGTTTCAACCCTGAAGCTTTCTTT. Filled out from reference TRBV5-4 and TRBJ1-1, the complete variable domain reads ETGVTQSPTHLIKTRGQQVTLRCSSQSGHNTVSWYQQALGQGPQFIFQYYREEENGRGNFPPRFSGLQFPNYSSELNVNALELDDSALYLCASSWGGTGFNPEAFFGQGTRLTVV.

In this sample, this clone turned up once. The V and J genes are TRBV19 and TRBJ2-6; 7 nucleotides line up with TRBD1. V shed 9 bases, J shed 1 base, and the junction held 15 bases outside the gene matches. CDR1 and CDR2 (germline): LNHDA, SQIVND (reference sequence). The CDR3 has 18 residues. The DNA of the CDR3 is TGTGCCAGCACAACAGGGGATAAGGTTGGATCTGGGGCCAACGTCCTGACTTTC. This sequence encodes CASTTGDKVGSGANVLTF.